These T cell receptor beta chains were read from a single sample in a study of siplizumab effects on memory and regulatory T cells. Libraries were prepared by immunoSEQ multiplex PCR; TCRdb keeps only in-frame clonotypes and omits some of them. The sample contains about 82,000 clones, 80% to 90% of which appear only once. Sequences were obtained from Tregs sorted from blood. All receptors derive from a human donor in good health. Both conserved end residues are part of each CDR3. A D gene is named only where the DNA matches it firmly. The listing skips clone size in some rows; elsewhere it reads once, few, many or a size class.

cdr3_nt: TGCGCCAGCAGCTTGTTGGGACAAATCTACGAGCAGTACTTC; cdr3_aa: CASSLLGQIYEQYF; cdr3_length: 14; clone_size: .; v_call: TRBV5-1; j_call: TRBJ2-7; d_call: .
cdr3_nt: TGTGCCAGCAGCGGGACGGTCGGCTATGGCTACACCTTC; cdr3_aa: CASSGTVGYGYTF; cdr3_length: 13; clone_size: few; v_call: TRBV2; j_call: TRBJ1-2; d_call: .
cdr3_nt: TGTGCCAGTACCCGAGAAATGGGGTTCTATGGCTACACCTTC; cdr3_aa: CASTREMGFYGYTF; cdr3_length: 14; clone_size: .; v_call: TRBV19; j_call: TRBJ1-2; d_call: .
cdr3_nt: TGCGCCAGCAGCTGGAGGGACAGGGGGCGTGGGGATGAGCAGTTCTTC; cdr3_aa: CASSWRDRGRGDEQFF; cdr3_length: 16; clone_size: .; v_call: TRBV5-1; j_call: TRBJ2-1; d_call: TRBD1
cdr3_nt: TGTGCCAGCAGTGTACGGGATAGGACTGAAGCTTTCTTT; cdr3_aa: CASSVRDRTEAFF; cdr3_length: 13; clone_size: .; v_call: TRBV6-1; j_call: TRBJ1-1; d_call: .
cdr3_nt: TGCGCCAGCGGGACAGGGGGCTACGAGCAGTACTTC; cdr3_aa: CASGTGGYEQYF; cdr3_length: 12; clone_size: .; v_call: TRBV10-1; j_call: TRBJ2-7; d_call: TRBD1
cdr3_nt: TGTGCCAGCAGGGAGGGGGGGAACCACGAGCAGTACTTC; cdr3_aa: CASREGGNHEQYF; cdr3_length: 13; clone_size: .; v_call: TRBV28; j_call: TRBJ2-7; d_call: .
cdr3_nt: TGTGCCAGCAGCTTAGTGAGGGGGTCGTACACTGAAGCTTTCTTT; cdr3_aa: CASSLVRGSYTEAFF; cdr3_length: 15; clone_size: .; v_call: TRBV7-2; j_call: TRBJ1-1; d_call: .
cdr3_nt: TGCGCCAGCAGCTTCTTGGCGGCAGGGGATTTCCCCGGGGAGCTGTTTTTT; cdr3_aa: CASSFLAAGDFPGELFF; cdr3_length: 17; clone_size: .; v_call: TRBV5-1; j_call: TRBJ2-2; d_call: .
cdr3_nt: TGTGCCAGTATTCCGGGACAGAGGTTCAGAGGGGCGCTCTATGGCTACACCTTC; cdr3_aa: CASIPGQRFRGALYGYTF; cdr3_length: 18; clone_size: .; v_call: TRBV19; j_call: TRBJ1-2; d_call: TRBD1
cdr3_nt: TGTGCCAGCAGCCAAGGGCACCTCTCCTACAATGAGCAGTTCTTC; cdr3_aa: CASSQGHLSYNEQFF; cdr3_length: 15; clone_size: medium-sized; v_call: TRBV4-2; j_call: TRBJ2-1; d_call: .
cdr3_nt: TGCGCCAGCAGCCAAGCGGGGGGGCCAGGGAATGAGCAGTTCTTC; cdr3_aa: CASSQAGGPGNEQFF; cdr3_length: 15; clone_size: .; v_call: TRBV4-3; j_call: TRBJ2-1; d_call: TRBD2
cdr3_nt: TGTGCCAGCAGTAAGCTGGGGGCGAGCACTGAAGCTTTCTTT; cdr3_aa: CASSKLGASTEAFF; cdr3_length: 14; clone_size: .; v_call: TRBV6-6; j_call: TRBJ1-1; d_call: .
cdr3_nt: TGTGCCAGCTCACAGGGGCTTGAGACCCAGTACTTC; cdr3_aa: CASSQGLETQYF; cdr3_length: 12; clone_size: .; v_call: TRBV18; j_call: TRBJ2-5; d_call: .
cdr3_nt: TGTGCCAGCAGCCCGTCGGTGGGACCAGAGACCCAGTACTTC; cdr3_aa: CASSPSVGPETQYF; cdr3_length: 14; clone_size: .; v_call: TRBV11-2; j_call: TRBJ2-5; d_call: .
cdr3_nt: TGTGCCAGCAGCTTGATAGCGGGGGGGCGGGAGACCCAGTACTTC; cdr3_aa: CASSLIAGGRETQYF; cdr3_length: 15; clone_size: .; v_call: TRBV7-2; j_call: TRBJ2-5; d_call: TRBD2
cdr3_nt: TGTGCCAGCAGTTTAAGTAGGAACACTGAAGCTTTCTTT; cdr3_aa: CASSLSRNTEAFF; cdr3_length: 13; clone_size: once; v_call: TRBV27; j_call: TRBJ1-1; d_call: .
cdr3_nt: TGTGCCAGCAGCTCCCACGGGGAGGGGAATTCACCCCTCCACTTT; cdr3_aa: CASSSHGEGNSPLHF; cdr3_length: 15; clone_size: .; v_call: TRBV9; j_call: TRBJ1-6; d_call: .
cdr3_nt: TGTGCCAGCACCCCCTTAGGGACGGTGGGAATGGGCTACACCTTC; cdr3_aa: CASTPLGTVGMGYTF; cdr3_length: 15; clone_size: few; v_call: TRBV5-5; j_call: TRBJ1-2; d_call: .
cdr3_nt: TGCGCCAGCCGTCACTGGACCGAACAAGAGACCCAGTACTTC; cdr3_aa: CASRHWTEQETQYF; cdr3_length: 14; clone_size: .; v_call: TRBV5-1; j_call: TRBJ2-5; d_call: .
cdr3_nt: TGTGCCAGCAGCCACGAACGATCCACGGCAGGGGCTCAGTTAGGGTTCTTC; cdr3_aa: CASSHERSTAGAQLGFF; cdr3_length: 17; clone_size: .; v_call: TRBV7-8; j_call: TRBJ2-1; d_call: .
cdr3_nt: TGCGCCAGCAGCTTGGCCCGGACTAGCAGCGCAGATACGCAGTATTTT; cdr3_aa: CASSLARTSSADTQYF; cdr3_length: 16; clone_size: .; v_call: TRBV5-1; j_call: TRBJ2-3; d_call: TRBD2
cdr3_nt: TGTGCCAGCAGTTTAGATTGGGGGCTAAATCAGCCCCAGCATTTT; cdr3_aa: CASSLDWGLNQPQHF; cdr3_length: 15; clone_size: .; v_call: TRBV27; j_call: TRBJ1-5; d_call: .
cdr3_nt: TGTGCCAGCAGCGGGACTTTCCCCTACGAGCAGTACTTC; cdr3_aa: CASSGTFPYEQYF; cdr3_length: 13; clone_size: .; v_call: TRBV6-1; j_call: TRBJ2-7; d_call: .
cdr3_nt: TGTGCCAGCTTACTTTGGGCTAACTATGGCTACACCTTC; cdr3_aa: CASLLWANYGYTF; cdr3_length: 13; clone_size: .; v_call: TRBV6-1; j_call: TRBJ1-2; d_call: .
cdr3_nt: TGTGCTAGTGGTTTGTCAAGGGCCGGAAACACCATATATTTT; cdr3_aa: CASGLSRAGNTIYF; cdr3_length: 14; clone_size: few; v_call: TRBV12-5; j_call: TRBJ1-3; d_call: .
cdr3_nt: TGTGCCAGCAGTGAGGCGGGCCAGGGAGGCCAGCCCCAGCATTTT; cdr3_aa: CASSEAGQGGQPQHF; cdr3_length: 15; clone_size: .; v_call: TRBV2; j_call: TRBJ1-5; d_call: .
cdr3_nt: TGTGCCAGCAGCTTAAATCGGGAGACCCAGTACTTC; cdr3_aa: CASSLNRETQYF; cdr3_length: 12; clone_size: .; v_call: TRBV7-2; j_call: TRBJ2-5; d_call: .
cdr3_nt: TGTGCCAGCAGTGAAGGTATAGGGACAGGGAGCTACGAGCAGTACTTC; cdr3_aa: CASSEGIGTGSYEQYF; cdr3_length: 16; clone_size: .; v_call: TRBV2; j_call: TRBJ2-7; d_call: TRBD1
cdr3_nt: TGCGCCAGCAGCCGCGCAACCGGGACATTCTACGAGCAGTACTTC; cdr3_aa: CASSRATGTFYEQYF; cdr3_length: 15; clone_size: .; v_call: TRBV4-1; j_call: TRBJ2-7; d_call: .
cdr3_nt: TGTGCCAGCAGTTACGGGTTCGCGGGTGGGGCCGGGGAGCTGTTTTTT; cdr3_aa: CASSYGFAGGAGELFF; cdr3_length: 16; clone_size: .; v_call: TRBV6-6; j_call: TRBJ2-2; d_call: .
cdr3_nt: TGTGCCAGCTCCTATCCCCAGGGGTACGAGCAGTACTTC; cdr3_aa: CASSYPQGYEQYF; cdr3_length: 13; clone_size: .; v_call: TRBV6-1; j_call: TRBJ2-7; d_call: .
cdr3_nt: TGCGCCAGCAGCCCCGTACCAACGGGAAGGGAGCAGTACTTC; cdr3_aa: CASSPVPTGREQYF; cdr3_length: 14; clone_size: .; v_call: TRBV5-1; j_call: TRBJ2-7; d_call: .
cdr3_nt: TGTGCCAGCAGCGTAGCTCTAGCGGGGGCCGGGGATACGCAGTATTTT; cdr3_aa: CASSVALAGAGDTQYF; cdr3_length: 16; clone_size: .; v_call: TRBV9; j_call: TRBJ2-3; d_call: TRBD2
cdr3_nt: TGCGCCAGCACTCCAGTAGGGACAGGGAATCTCGATGGCTACACCTTC; cdr3_aa: CASTPVGTGNLDGYTF; cdr3_length: 16; clone_size: .; v_call: TRBV23-1; j_call: TRBJ1-2; d_call: TRBD1
cdr3_nt: TGTGCCAGCAGCCTGAGCAGGGGAAGGATGTGGACTGAAGCTTTCTTT; cdr3_aa: CASSLSRGRMWTEAFF; cdr3_length: 16; clone_size: .; v_call: TRBV7-2; j_call: TRBJ1-1; d_call: .
cdr3_nt: TGTGCCAGCAGCTTAGAAGGAAGCAAGAACATTCAGTACTTC; cdr3_aa: CASSLEGSKNIQYF; cdr3_length: 14; clone_size: .; v_call: TRBV7-2; j_call: TRBJ2-4; d_call: .
cdr3_nt: TGTGCCAGCTCACCAGCGGGGGGGCAAGAGACCCAGTACTTC; cdr3_aa: CASSPAGGQETQYF; cdr3_length: 14; clone_size: .; v_call: TRBV18; j_call: TRBJ2-5; d_call: TRBD2
cdr3_nt: TGTGCCAGCAGCTTGGCCCAAGAGACCCAGTACTTC; cdr3_aa: CASSLAQETQYF; cdr3_length: 12; clone_size: .; v_call: TRBV5-4; j_call: TRBJ2-5; d_call: .
cdr3_nt: TGTGCCAGCAGCTCCCGGACAGAAGGAAACACCATATATTTT; cdr3_aa: CASSSRTEGNTIYF; cdr3_length: 14; clone_size: .; v_call: TRBV11-2; j_call: TRBJ1-3; d_call: .
cdr3_nt: TGTGCCAGCAGTTACACCACCGGACAGCCCCAGCATTTT; cdr3_aa: CASSYTTGQPQHF; cdr3_length: 13; clone_size: .; v_call: TRBV6-5; j_call: TRBJ1-5; d_call: .
cdr3_nt: TGTGCCAGCTCGGTCTACAGGGGTATCTCTGGAAACACCATATATTTT; cdr3_aa: CASSVYRGISGNTIYF; cdr3_length: 16; clone_size: .; v_call: TRBV2; j_call: TRBJ1-3; d_call: TRBD1
cdr3_nt: TGTGCCAGCAGCTTGGGTGGACAGGGCGATGGCTACACCTTC; cdr3_aa: CASSLGGQGDGYTF; cdr3_length: 14; clone_size: few; v_call: TRBV7-9; j_call: TRBJ1-2; d_call: TRBD1
cdr3_nt: TGCGCCAGCAGCGCGACCCCCACCCAAGAGACCCAGTACTTC; cdr3_aa: CASSATPTQETQYF; cdr3_length: 14; clone_size: .; v_call: TRBV5-1; j_call: TRBJ2-5; d_call: .
cdr3_nt: TGTGCCAGCAGCCGACAGGGGCCCCTAAATCAGCCCCAGCATTTT; cdr3_aa: CASSRQGPLNQPQHF; cdr3_length: 15; clone_size: .; v_call: TRBV28; j_call: TRBJ1-5; d_call: TRBD1
cdr3_nt: TGTGCCAGCGGACAGGGGAGAGGAACAGATACGCAGTATTTT; cdr3_aa: CASGQGRGTDTQYF; cdr3_length: 14; clone_size: .; v_call: TRBV6-5; j_call: TRBJ2-3; d_call: TRBD1
cdr3_nt: TGTGCCAGCAGCCGACTACAGGAAGGGGCTTCACCCCTCCACTTT; cdr3_aa: CASSRLQEGASPLHF; cdr3_length: 15; clone_size: few; v_call: TRBV28; j_call: TRBJ1-6; d_call: .
cdr3_nt: TGTGCCAGCAGCCCGCTTACGGGTGGCTACACCTTC; cdr3_aa: CASSPLTGGYTF; cdr3_length: 12; clone_size: .; v_call: TRBV7-2; j_call: TRBJ1-2; d_call: .
cdr3_nt: TGTGCCACCAGGGTCGGGGGTAGCAATCAGCCCCAGCATTTT; cdr3_aa: CATRVGGSNQPQHF; cdr3_length: 14; clone_size: .; v_call: TRBV6-1; j_call: TRBJ1-5; d_call: .
cdr3_nt: TGTGCCAGCAGCTTCGGACCCCAGAGCTCCTACGAGCAGTACTTC; cdr3_aa: CASSFGPQSSYEQYF; cdr3_length: 15; clone_size: .; v_call: TRBV7-7; j_call: TRBJ2-7; d_call: .
cdr3_nt: TGTGCCAGCAGCTTGCGGGGGAGGATAAACACTGAAGCTTTCTTT; cdr3_aa: CASSLRGRINTEAFF; cdr3_length: 15; clone_size: .; v_call: TRBV5-6; j_call: TRBJ1-1; d_call: .
cdr3_nt: TGTGCCAGCAGCTCCACCGGGACGGTACTCTATGGCTACACCTTC; cdr3_aa: CASSSTGTVLYGYTF; cdr3_length: 15; clone_size: .; v_call: TRBV7-2; j_call: TRBJ1-2; d_call: .
cdr3_nt: TGCGCCAGCAGTCAGGGTGAAAAACTGTTTTTT; cdr3_aa: CASSQGEKLFF; cdr3_length: 11; clone_size: .; v_call: TRBV10-1; j_call: TRBJ1-4; d_call: .
cdr3_nt: TGTGCCAGCAGCTTAGGGGGGGGACAGCCCCAGCATTTT; cdr3_aa: CASSLGGGQPQHF; cdr3_length: 13; clone_size: once; v_call: TRBV7-6; j_call: TRBJ1-5; d_call: .
cdr3_nt: TGTGCCAGCAGGTCAGCTGGTTCTGGAAACACCATATATTTT; cdr3_aa: CASRSAGSGNTIYF; cdr3_length: 14; clone_size: .; v_call: TRBV27; j_call: TRBJ1-3; d_call: .